The 6 T cell receptor beta chains below all came from one sample that was sequenced in a study of blood T cell repertoires in COVID-19 (dated by TCRdb to the early 2020s). Library construction relied on the immunoSEQ multiplex PCR assay. This is the immuneACCESS table as TCRdb keeps it, with only in-frame sequences that have V and J called. A part of the clones is gone; compared with another copy, unresolved V genes explain less than half, and the rest is unexplained. The sample table shows 150,000 to 200,000 clones, and roughly 83% are seen once. The ten largest clonotypes hold around 6% of the sample. What was sequenced was peripheral blood. Receptor source: a woman in her thirties or forties with COVID-19, enrolled during active disease.

The rearrangement joins TRBV25-1 to TRBJ2-1; 10 nucleotides line up with TRBD1. The CDR3 sequence is 17 residues long. Germline lookup yields CDR1 MGHDK and CDR2 SYGVNS. V was clipped by 2 bases and J by 2 bases; unmatched bases: 6. The CDR3 DNA follows: TGTGCCAGCAGTGAAGGCCCGACAGGGGGCACCTACAATGAGCAGTTCTTC. Protein: CASSEGPTGGTYNEQFF.

The chain is built from TRBV11-2 and TRBJ1-1; D call uncertain. The CDR3 length is 12 residues. The V end was cut by 5 bases, the J end by 0 bases, with 4 bases between. Germline-derived CDR1 and CDR2 are SGHAT and FQNNGV. The CDR3 loop is CASSRVNTEAFF. CDR3 DNA: TGTGCCAGCAGCCGAGTGAACACTGAAGCTTTCTTT.

This rearrangement joins TRBV6-4 to TRBJ2-3; 7 positions agree with TRBD2. The ends lost 8 bases at V and 0 bases at J; junction bases unmatched: 5. The CDR3 extends over 14 amino acids. Germline loops: CDR1 MRHNA, CDR2 SNTAGT. The CDR3 is CASREDVSTDTQYF. CDR3 DNA: TGTGCCAGCCGGGAGGACGTTAGCACAGATACGCAGTATTTT.

V usage is TRBV7-9 and J usage is TRBJ2-4, with 8 positions matching TRBD1. The V and J ends lost 5 bases and 7 bases, in that order; junction bases with no gene match: 7. The CDR3 spans 14 residues. Germline V gene lookup returns CDR1 SEHNR and CDR2 FQNEAQ (reference sequence). The CDR3 DNA sequence: TGTGCCAGCAGCGCGGACAGGGACTTGAACATTCAGTACTTC. Protein: CASSADRDLNIQYF. The variable domain in full, with the rest retrieved from reference TRBV7-9 and TRBJ2-4, is DTGVSQNPRHKITKRGQNVTFRCDPISEHNRLYWYRQTLGQGPEFLTYFQNEAQLEKSRLLSDRFSAERPKGSFSTLEIQRTEQGDSAMYLCASSADRDLNIQYFGAGTRLSVL.

CDR3 nucleotide sequence: TGTGCCAGCAGCCTTGGGACTAGCGGGAACACCGGGGAGCTGTTTTTT. Translated: CASSLGTSGNTGELFF. This chain connects TRBV3-1 (or the pseudogene TRBV3-2) to TRBJ2-2, with TRBD2 matching over 11 bases. The CDR3 loop spans 16 amino acids. Per the germline V gene, CDR1 is LGHDT and CDR2 is YNNKEL (reference sequence). J was trimmed by 1 base and V by 4 bases; bases with no gene match: 2.

This clone was seen a handful of times. The chain is built from TRBV10-1 and TRBJ1-3; perhaps TRBD1 as D (6 bases). The CDR3 has 13 residues. Germline V gene sequence: CDR1 WNHNN, CDR2 SYGVQD (reference sequence). With 4 bases removed from V and 3 bases from J, the gap between germline ends came to 7 bases. CDR3 sequence: CASSGTVGNTIYF. The CDR3 coding sequence is TGCGCCAGCAGTGGGACAGTTGGAAACACCATATATTTT.